The 18 T cell receptor beta chains listed next were all sequenced from one sample in a study of vaccination and CD4 T cells after COVID-19. Which antigens these TCRs recognize remains unknown. An Oncomine TCR Beta short-read assay was used to sequence the DNA from cultured CD4+ T cells. TCRdb processed the PCR reads anew with MiXCR; each CDR3 protein has one entry. The sample has some 25,000 distinct CDR3 sequences, 49% seen once. Sample treatment: roughly 11-day PBMC culture with coronavirus spike peptide pools or control peptides (ViraFEST assay). What was sequenced was CD4+ T cells from blood, cultured in vitro. These TCRs come from a human donor who had recovered from COVID-19.

The rearrangement links TRBV19 to TRBJ1-1; 10 nucleotides agree with TRBD1. This CDR3 comprises 16 residues. The germline V gene encodes CDR1 LNHDA and CDR2 SQIVND (reference sequence). V was pared by 3 bases and J by 4 bases, with 8 bases of the junction left unmatched. DNA for the CDR3: TGTGCCAGTAGTATCGGGGACAGGGGTTCGGGCACTGAAGCTTTCTTT. Amino acid sequence: CASSIGDRGSGTEAFF.

The rearrangement uses TRBV10-3 and TRBJ2-2; TRBD2 agrees at 12 bases. This CDR3 has 16 residues. The V gene's germline CDR1 is ENHRY and CDR2 SYGVKD. V lost 4 bases, J lost 5 bases, and 5 bases stayed unmatched. CDR3 in DNA: TGTGCCATCAGTGGACTAGCGGGAGTCGGGACCGGGGAGCTGTTTTTT. Protein sequence: CAISGLAGVGTGELFF.

This clonotype was recorded a few times. This sequence joins TRBV20-1 and TRBJ1-1, with D hard to call. Germline assignment: CDR1 DFQATT and CDR2 SNEGSKA (reference sequence). V was pared by 7 bases and J by 1 base, with 13 bases between. The CDR3 contains 13 residues. The CDR3 DNA reads TGCAGTGGGAAGGGCAGACCGAACACTGAAGCTTTCTTT. Translating it yields CSGKGRPNTEAFF.

This chain uses TRBV14 with TRBJ2-1, with 8 bases aligning to TRBD1. The CDR3 extends over 15 amino acids. In germline, CDR1 is SGHDN, CDR2 FVKESK. With 2 bases clipped from V and 9 bases from J, the junction kept 9 bases outside the gene matches. The CDR3 DNA reads as TGTGCCAGCAGCCAACACAGGACAGGGCTTGGTGAGCAGTTCTTC. Its translation: CASSQHRTGLGEQFF.

J is TRBJ2-7 and V is TRBV7-3; tentatively, D is TRBD1 (6 bases). Per the germline V gene, CDR1 is SGHTA and CDR2 is FQGTGA. The CDR3 sequence is 15 residues long. V lost 5 bases and J lost 6, with 20 bases in between. The CDR3 loop reads CASSETGVGFVEQYF. The DNA for the CDR3 is TGTGCCAGCAGCGAGACAGGTGTAGGGTTTGTCGAGCAGTACTTC.

CDR3 sequence: CASSLTGVEATEAFF. For the CDR3, the DNA is TGTGCCAGCAGCCTGACAGGGGTAGAGGCCACTGAAGCTTTCTTT. The V call is TRBV7-2, the J call TRBJ1-1, with 8 bases aligning to TRBD1. With V trimmed by 5 bases and J by 4 bases, 9 bases remained unmatched. In germline, CDR1 is SGHTA, CDR2 FQGNSA. The CDR3 covers 15 residues.

The gene calls are TRBV19 and TRBJ2-1; D gene unclear. Germline V lookup: CDR1 LNHDA, CDR2 SQIVND (reference sequence). V was cut by 3 bases and J by 4 bases, with 7 bases left in between. This CDR3 is built from 13 residues. The CDR3 loop is CASSMGRYNEQFF. The CDR3 DNA sequence: TGTGCCAGTAGTATGGGCCGTTACAATGAGCAGTTCTTC.

In this sample, this clonotype turned up once. This chain links TRBV7-6 with TRBJ1-6; D gene ambiguous. Deletions cut 0 bases from V and 6 bases from J, with 9 bases between. The germline V gene has CDR1 SGHVS and CDR2 FNYEAQ. The CDR3 extends over 15 amino acids. The CDR3 here is CASSLAVRSNSPLHF. CDR3 DNA: TGTGCCAGCAGCTTAGCGGTCAGGAGTAATTCACCCCTCCACTTT.

This chain links TRBV5-1 with TRBJ2-2; D remains unclear. V was cut by 0 bases and J by 4 bases, with 7 bases left in between. The CDR3 loop spans 14 amino acids. Per germline, CDR1 SGHRS and CDR2 YFSETQ. CDR3 nucleotide sequence: TGCGCCAGCAGCTTGGGAACCGGCACCGGGGAGCTGTTTTTT. It encodes CASSLGTGTGELFF.

The chain recombines TRBV6-1 with TRBJ2-5; 8 bases match TRBD1. CDR1 and CDR2 from the germline V gene are MNHNS and SASEGT. V dropped 6 bases and J dropped 7; count of bases not matched to a gene: 16. This CDR3 spans 16 amino acids. CDR3 sequence reads: CASRNRPTGALGTQYF. The CDR3 DNA is TGTGCCAGCAGAAACCGACCGACAGGGGCGTTGGGGACCCAGTACTTC.

The chain employs TRBV7-2 and TRBJ2-7, with D tentatively TRBD1 (6 bases). Looked up from germline, CDR1 is SGHTA and CDR2 is FQGNSA. This CDR3 contains 13 residues. V was cut by 4 bases and J by 3 bases, with 10 bases left in between. The CDR3: CASSYGQFYEQYF. The CDR3 bases are TGTGCCAGCAGCTACGGACAGTTCTACGAGCAGTACTTC. Full variable domain (outside the CDR3, taken from reference TRBV7-2 and TRBJ2-7): GAGVSQSPSNKVTEKGKDVELRCDPISGHTALYWYRQSLGQGLEFLIYFQGNSAPDKSGLPSDRFSAERTGGSVSTLTIQRTQQEDSAVYLCASSYGQFYEQYFGPGTRLTVT.

V gene TRBV7-2 combines with J gene TRBJ2-1; 9 nucleotides agree with TRBD2. The CDR3 runs to 17 residues. V was pared by 8 bases and J by 8 bases, with 19 bases of the junction left unmatched. CDR1 SGHTA and CDR2 FQGNSA come from the germline V gene. The CDR3 loop reads CASSIWAGGPGSDEQFF. The DNA of the CDR3 is TGTGCCAGCTCCATCTGGGCGGGAGGGCCTGGTTCCGATGAGCAGTTCTTC.

V gene TRBV10-3 combines with J gene TRBJ2-4; D gene uncertain. V lost 0 bases and J lost 8, with 5 bases in between. Per the germline V gene, CDR1 is ENHRY and CDR2 is SYGVKD. The CDR3 loop spans 12 amino acids. Here the CDR3 reads CAISESRDIQYF. The CDR3 DNA reads as TGTGCCATCAGTGAGTCCCGGGACATTCAGTACTTC.

V gene TRBV25-1 combines with J gene TRBJ1-1, with D unresolved. The germline V gene encodes CDR1 MGHDK and CDR2 SYGVNS. The ends were cut back, 4 bases at V and 1 base at J, with 7 bases in the middle. The CDR3 has 13 residues. In nucleotides, the CDR3 is TGTGCCAGCAGTGGATATGGGAACACTGAAGCTTTCTTT. As protein: CASSGYGNTEAFF.

V usage is TRBV4-2 and J usage is TRBJ1-2; 11 bases fit TRBD1. J lost 3 bases, V lost 1 base, and 1 base had no gene match. CDR1 is LGHNA, CDR2 YNFKEQ, per germline. This CDR3 is 15 amino acids long. The CDR3 DNA follows: TGTGCCAGCAGCCAAGGGACAGGGGGCGACTATGGCTACACCTTC. Amino acid sequence: CASSQGTGGDYGYTF.

This sequence joins TRBV28 and TRBJ1-1; D possibly corresponds to TRBD1 (5 bases). CDR1 and CDR2 (germline): MDHEN, SYDVKM. The CDR3 runs 14 residues. Between the trimmed V and J ends, which lost 6 bases and 11 bases, there was a span of 22 bases. The CDR3 region is CASRPWEGPGLAFF. DNA for the CDR3: TGTGCCAGCAGACCGTGGGAGGGGCCAGGATTGGCTTTCTTT.

A note on this clonotype: Relative to the germline gene, one junction end is altered; a read error may explain this. CDR3 sequence: CASRQFSYNEQFF. CDR3 DNA sequence: TGCGCCAGCCGACAGTTCTCCTACAATGAGCAGTTCTTC. V usage is TRBV2 and J usage is TRBJ2-1; TRBD1 might be the D (5 bases). This CDR3 has 13 amino acids. The germline V gene has CDR1 SNHLY and CDR2 FYNNEI.

V gene TRBV6-5 combines with J gene TRBJ1-2; a possible D gene is TRBD1 (6 bases). Germline CDR1 MNHEY, CDR2 SVGAGI. Trimming left V 1 base short and J 4 bases short, with 13 bases between. The CDR3 spans 15 residues. The chain's CDR3 is CASSYWGGGGYGYTF. DNA of the CDR3: TGTGCCAGCAGTTACTGGGGAGGGGGTGGCTATGGCTACACCTTC.